This T cell receptor (beta chain) originates from a study of cytomegalovirus exposure and HLA in healthy donors. The PCR used 60 Vbeta and 13 Jbeta primers. The assay was immunoSEQ multiplex PCR, and TCRdb's table has in-frame clones only and misses some. The table has some 200,000 clones, approximately 88% seen once. Whole-study results and caveats: In vitro data verified a few CMV-associated chains as specific for CMV antigens. V- and J-gene trimming in TCR beta was tied to a missense DCLRE1C variant by an analysis performed later. A cluster of highly shared sequence variants was likely a sequencing artifact.

Healthy donors of bone marrow made up the group. Comments on this clone: Its antigen is unknown.

Germline values: CDR1 SEHNR, CDR2 FQNEAQ (reference sequence). This CDR3 contains 15 residues. V gave up 5 bases and J gave up 0 bases, with 10 bases separating them. The TCR comes from a woman aged 45-65 years in good health and CMV-seropositive. Sequenced sample: PBMCs. The genes are TRBV7-9 and TRBJ1-4; D gene ambiguous. The CDR3 nucleotides are TGTGCCAGCAGCCGCTCCGGAGCAACTAATGAAAAACTGTTTTTT. Its translation: CASSRSGATNEKLFF.